Below are 23 T cell receptor beta chains sequenced from a single sample in a study of blood T cell repertoires in COVID-19. Data came from immunoSEQ multiplex PCR; TCRdb stores just in-frame clones and leaves some out. The table includes more than 70,000 clones, roughly 80% detected once. What was sequenced was peripheral blood. The receptors originated from a woman in her 70s with acute or convalescent COVID-19.

This chain connects TRBV5-6 to TRBJ2-1, with a possible D match to TRBD1 (6 bases). Germline V gene lookup returns CDR1 SGHDT and CDR2 YYEEEE. Trimming took 0 bases from V and 10 from J, leaving 17 bases between them. CDR3 length: 15 residues. The DNA of the CDR3 is TGTGCCAGCAGCTTGGAGTTACACAGGGCGGACGAGCAGTTCTTC. Amino acids: CASSLELHRADEQFF.

The chain couples TRBV18 to TRBJ1-2; 10 bases match TRBD1. The germline V gene encodes CDR1 KGHSH and CDR2 LQKENI. This CDR3 spans 17 amino acids. V was clipped by 0 bases and J by 0 bases; unmatched bases: 4. CDR3 bases: TGTGCCAGCTCACCACCAAGACAGGGGGCAACTAACTATGGCTACACCTTC. Translation gives CASSPPRQGATNYGYTF.

To note about this clone: Relative to the germline gene, one junction end is altered; a read error may explain this. The rearrangement links TRBV2 to TRBJ2-7; D is unclear. This CDR3 has 12 amino acids. CDR1 is SNHLY, CDR2 FYNNEI, per germline. CDR3 amino acids: CASTEEINEQYF. Written as DNA, the CDR3 is TGTGCCAGCACTGAAGAAATCAACGAGCAGTACTTC.

The chain uses TRBV18 and TRBJ2-2; 9 bases agree with TRBD2. The CDR3 is 18 amino acids. With V trimmed by 3 bases and J by 0 bases, 8 bases remained unmatched. The germline gives CDR1 KGHSH, CDR2 LQKENI. The DNA of the CDR3 is TGTGCCAGCTCACCGAGGAAATTAGCGGGGGCGAACACCGGGGAGCTGTTTTTT. Translation: CASSPRKLAGANTGELFF.

In its sample, this clone was seen a few times. The chain is built from TRBV27 and TRBJ2-2, with D unresolved. V was clipped by 3 bases and J by 0 bases, with 8 bases between them. Germline CDR1 and CDR2: MNHEY and SMNVEV (reference sequence). The CDR3 runs 15 residues. The CDR3 nucleotides are TGTGCCAGCAGTTTTGGTAGCCCGAACACCGGGGAGCTGTTTTTT. This encodes CASSFGSPNTGELFF.

Regarding this clone: At the DNA level, this CDR3 is encoded by other sequences in the same sample as well. The rearrangement uses TRBV5-1 and TRBJ2-2; 9 bases fit TRBD2. V lost 0 bases, J lost 4 bases, and 1 base stayed unmatched. Germline V gene sequence: CDR1 SGHRS, CDR2 YFSETQ. This CDR3 has 15 amino acids. The CDR3 nucleotides are TGCGCCAGCAGCTTGGCACTAGCGGGCACCGGGGAGCTGTTTTTT. Protein sequence: CASSLALAGTGELFF.

The chain is built from TRBV4-2 and TRBJ1-4; TRBD1 might be the D (5 bases). This CDR3 spans 14 amino acids. Per the germline V gene, CDR1 is LGHNA and CDR2 is YNFKEQ. V was shortened by 0 bases and J by 7 bases, with 9 bases between the two germline ends. CDR3 in DNA: TGTGCCAGCAGCCAAGATGCGGGGGGTGAAAAACTGTTTTTT. Translated, it gives CASSQDAGGEKLFF.

This clone was counted only a few times. V is TRBV6-1 and J is TRBJ2-2, with 7 bases matching TRBD1. The germline V gene has CDR1 MNHNS and CDR2 SASEGT. This CDR3 is 15 amino acids long. The V gene end was trimmed by 3 bases and the J gene end by 4 bases; junction bases not matched to a gene: 5. The CDR3 bases are TGTGCCAGCAGTGACCCGGGACAGCCCACCGGGGAGCTGTTTTTT. Protein sequence: CASSDPGQPTGELFF.

This clone was counted only a few times. The chain employs TRBV7-2 and TRBJ2-7; 8 bases line up with TRBD2. Germline loops: CDR1 SGHTA, CDR2 FQGNSA. The ends lost 3 bases at V and 6 bases at J; junction bases unmatched: 10. The CDR3 has 15 amino acids. The CDR3 coding sequence is TGTGCCAGCAGCTTCGTACTAGCGGCGGCCTCCGAGCAGTACTTC. Protein: CASSFVLAAASEQYF.

The chain recombines TRBV19 with TRBJ1-2; TRBD1 aligns across 8 bases. The CDR3 contains 13 residues. V shed 4 bases and J 7 bases; nucleotides not matched to a gene: 5. CDR1 and CDR2 (germline): LNHDA, SQIVND (reference sequence). CDR3 sequence: CASSTGQARGYTF. As DNA, the CDR3 is TGTGCCAGTAGTACGGGACAGGCGCGTGGCTACACCTTC.

This chain links TRBV6-5 with TRBJ2-7; the match to TRBD2 covers 12 bases. With 6 bases clipped from V and 4 bases from J, the junction kept 7 bases outside the gene matches. Germline loops: CDR1 MNHEY, CDR2 SVGAGI. CDR3 length equals 15 residues. The CDR3, as DNA: TGTGCCAGCAGCCGACTAGCGGGAGCAGCATACGAGCAGTACTTC. Its translation: CASSRLAGAAYEQYF.

The chain is built from TRBV6-5 and TRBJ1-6, with TRBD1 as a possible D gene (6 bases). This CDR3 is built from 14 residues. Trimming shortened V by 7 bases and J by 9 bases, and 16 bases separated the two germline ends. The germline V gene has CDR1 MNHEY and CDR2 SVGAGI. The CDR3 DNA sequence: TGTGCCAGCAACCCAGGGGTCGAAGGTTCACCCCTCCACTTT. This sequence encodes CASNPGVEGSPLHF.

This sequence joins TRBV7-2 and TRBJ1-6, with D perhaps TRBD1 (5 bases). Germline CDR1 SGHTA, CDR2 FQGNSA. V was cut by 5 bases and J by 0 bases, with 11 bases left in between. This CDR3 is 16 amino acids long. This CDR3 is CASSAIGDSYNSPLHF. The DNA for the CDR3 is TGTGCCAGCAGCGCAATAGGGGACTCCTATAATTCACCCCTCCACTTT.

This chain joins TRBV30 and TRBJ2-1; 10 bases fit TRBD2. The CDR3 loop spans 15 amino acids. Per germline, CDR1 GTSNPN and CDR2 SVGIG (reference sequence). Unmatched junction bases numbered 5, after V lost 0 bases and J lost 6 bases. CDR3 bases: TGTGCCTGGAGTGTAGGGCTAGCGGGAGTCAATGAGCAGTTCTTC. This translates into CAWSVGLAGVNEQFF.

The genes are TRBV3-1 (or the pseudogene TRBV3-2) and TRBJ2-1, with TRBD2 matching 9 bases. CDR3 length equals 17 residues. Germline loops: CDR1 LGHDT, CDR2 YNNKEL (reference sequence). V dropped 0 bases and J dropped 5; count of bases not matched to a gene: 8. The CDR3 DNA is TGTGCCAGCAGCCAAGATCGACTGACTAGCGGTAACAATGAGCAGTTCTTC. Its translation: CASSQDRLTSGNNEQFF.

V is TRBV30 and J is TRBJ1-2; D ambiguous. The CDR3 length is 14 residues. CDR1 and CDR2 from the germline V gene are GTSNPN and SVGIG (reference sequence). Trimming took 0 bases from V and 4 from J, leaving 12 bases between them. The DNA for the CDR3 is TGTGCCTGGAGTGTACGTTTCGGCGGCTATGGCTACACCTTC. This translates into CAWSVRFGGYGYTF.

This chain joins TRBV20-1 and TRBJ2-4, with no clear D. The V gene's germline CDR1 is DFQATT and CDR2 SNEGSKA (reference sequence). Trimming removed 4 bases at V and 6 bases at J, with 7 bases between. The CDR3 has 11 residues. The CDR3: CSATELNIQYF. DNA for the CDR3: TGCAGTGCTACGGAGCTAAACATTCAGTACTTC.

The chain employs TRBV30 and TRBJ2-7, with TRBD2 matching 7 bases. The length of the CDR3 is 13 residues. J gave up 3 bases and V 7 bases, and 9 bases lay outside the gene matches. Per the germline V gene, CDR1 is GTSNPN and CDR2 is SVGIG (reference sequence). CDR3 sequence (DNA): TGTGCCTTGGACGGATGGGGGGGCTACGAGCAGTACTTC. Its protein product is CALDGWGGYEQYF.

The chain is built from TRBV4-1 and TRBJ1-6, with D maybe TRBD1 (5 bases). Per germline, CDR1 MGHRA and CDR2 YSYEKL. V was pared by 1 base and J by 5 bases, with 9 bases between. The CDR3 totals 15 residues. CDR3 sequence: CASSQGDRNNSPLHF. The CDR3 coding sequence is TGCGCCAGCAGCCAAGGCGACAGAAATAATTCACCCCTCCACTTT.

The J gene is TRBJ2-7, the V gene TRBV5-8, with TRBD1 matching 10 bases. This CDR3 region has 15 residues. With V trimmed by 1 base and J by 2 bases, 3 bases remained unmatched. Germline V gene data show CDR1 as SGHTS and CDR2 as YDEGEE. The CDR3 DNA sequence: TGTGCCAGCAGCTTGCCGGGACAGGGGACCTACGAGCAGTACTTC. Translating it yields CASSLPGQGTYEQYF.

The V and J genes are TRBV5-1 and TRBJ2-1, with D possibly matching TRBD2 (6 bases). Per germline, CDR1 SGHRS and CDR2 YFSETQ. The CDR3 loop spans 17 amino acids. V lost 3 bases and J 4 bases, leaving 20 bases between the germline ends. Here the CDR3 reads CASSYAGIDSQYNEQFF. The CDR3, as DNA: TGCGCCAGCAGCTATGCGGGGATAGACTCCCAATACAATGAGCAGTTCTTC.

This chain joins TRBV2 and TRBJ1-1; the D gene is possibly TRBD1 (6 bases). Germline assignment: CDR1 SNHLY and CDR2 FYNNEI. The CDR3 totals 17 residues. V lost 0 bases and J 7 bases, leaving 21 bases between the germline ends. DNA for the CDR3: TGTGCCAGCAGTGAAGCGCGGTACTCGGGGGGCCCTCGTGAAGCTTTCTTT. This encodes CASSEARYSGGPREAFF. Full variable domain (outside the CDR3, taken from reference TRBV2 and TRBJ1-1): EPEVTQTPSHQVTQMGQEVILRCVPISNHLYFYWYRQILGQKVEFLVSFYNNEISEKSEIFDDQFSVERPDGSNFTLKIRSTKLEDSAMYFCASSEARYSGGPREAFFGQGTRLTVV.

The count of this clone is one. V and J are TRBV10-2 and TRBJ1-4, with 7 nucleotides matching TRBD1. Germline CDR1 is WSHSY and CDR2 is SAAADI. The CDR3 covers 12 residues. J was trimmed by 8 bases and V by 5 bases; bases with no gene match: 2. The CDR3 region has the DNA TGCGCCAGCAGTCGAGGGGGCGAAAAACTGTTTTTT. It codes for CASSRGGEKLFF.